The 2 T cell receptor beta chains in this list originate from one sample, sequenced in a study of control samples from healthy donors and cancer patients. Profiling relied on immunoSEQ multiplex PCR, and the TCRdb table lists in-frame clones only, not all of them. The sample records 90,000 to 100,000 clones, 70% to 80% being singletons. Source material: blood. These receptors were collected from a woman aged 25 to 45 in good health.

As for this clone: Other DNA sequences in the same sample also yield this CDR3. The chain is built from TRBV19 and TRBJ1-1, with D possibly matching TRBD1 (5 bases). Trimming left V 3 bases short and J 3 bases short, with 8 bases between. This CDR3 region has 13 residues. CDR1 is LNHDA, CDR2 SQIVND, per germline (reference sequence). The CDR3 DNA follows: TGTGCCAGTAGTATTGTAGGGGACACTGAAGCTTTCTTT. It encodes CASSIVGDTEAFF.

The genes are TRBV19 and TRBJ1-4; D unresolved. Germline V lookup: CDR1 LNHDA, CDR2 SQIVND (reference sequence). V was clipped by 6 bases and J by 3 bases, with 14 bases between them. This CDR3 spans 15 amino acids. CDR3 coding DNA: TGTGCCAGTAGAAAACCCAGTGAGTCTAATGAAAAACTGTTTTTT. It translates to CASRKPSESNEKLFF. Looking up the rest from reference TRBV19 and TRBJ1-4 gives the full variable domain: DGGITQSPKYLFRKEGQNVTLSCEQNLNHDAMYWYRQDPGQGLRLIYYSQIVNDFQKGDIAEGYSVSREKKESFPLTVTSAQKNPTAFYLCASRKPSESNEKLFFGSGTQLSVL.